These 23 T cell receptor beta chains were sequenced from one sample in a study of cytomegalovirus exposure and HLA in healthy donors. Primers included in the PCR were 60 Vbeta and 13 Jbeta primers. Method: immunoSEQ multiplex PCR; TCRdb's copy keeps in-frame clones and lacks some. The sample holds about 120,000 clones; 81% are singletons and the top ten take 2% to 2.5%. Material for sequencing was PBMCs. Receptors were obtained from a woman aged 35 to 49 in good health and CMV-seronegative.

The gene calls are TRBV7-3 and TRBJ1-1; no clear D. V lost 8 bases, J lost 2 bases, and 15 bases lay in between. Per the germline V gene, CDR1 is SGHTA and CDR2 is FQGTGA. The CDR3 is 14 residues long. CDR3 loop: CASSRPGPNTEAFF. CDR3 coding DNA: TGTGCCAGCTCTCGACCAGGCCCTAACACTGAAGCTTTCTTT.

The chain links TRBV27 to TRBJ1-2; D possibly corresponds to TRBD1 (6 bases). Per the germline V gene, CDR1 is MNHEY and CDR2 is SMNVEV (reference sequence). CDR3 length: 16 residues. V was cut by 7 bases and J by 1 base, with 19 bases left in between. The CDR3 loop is CASKLHAGDRNYGYTF. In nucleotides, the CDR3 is TGTGCCAGCAAACTTCATGCAGGGGATCGTAACTATGGCTACACCTTC.

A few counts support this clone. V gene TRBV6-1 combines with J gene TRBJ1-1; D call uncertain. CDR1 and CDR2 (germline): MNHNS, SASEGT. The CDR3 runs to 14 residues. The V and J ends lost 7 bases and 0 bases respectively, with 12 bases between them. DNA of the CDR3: TGTGCCAGCATGGATCCTAGTATGAACACTGAAGCTTTCTTT. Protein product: CASMDPSMNTEAFF.

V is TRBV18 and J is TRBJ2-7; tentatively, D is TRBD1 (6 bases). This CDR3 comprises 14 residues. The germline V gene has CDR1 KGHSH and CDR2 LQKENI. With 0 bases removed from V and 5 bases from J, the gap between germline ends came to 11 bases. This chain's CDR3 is CASSPPGRGNEQYF. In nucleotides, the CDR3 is TGTGCCAGCTCACCACCGGGCAGGGGAAACGAGCAGTACTTC.

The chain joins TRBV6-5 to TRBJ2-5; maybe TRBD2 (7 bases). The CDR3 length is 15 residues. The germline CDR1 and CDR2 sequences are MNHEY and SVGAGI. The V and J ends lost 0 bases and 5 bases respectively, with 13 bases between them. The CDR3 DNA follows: TGTGCCAGCAGTTACTCGAGGGGGGGGCCGGAGACCCAGTACTTC. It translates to CASSYSRGGPETQYF.

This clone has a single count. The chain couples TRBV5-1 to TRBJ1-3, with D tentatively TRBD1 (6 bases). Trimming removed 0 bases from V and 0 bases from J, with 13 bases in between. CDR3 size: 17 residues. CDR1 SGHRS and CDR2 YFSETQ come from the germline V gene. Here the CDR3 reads CASSLADQGSSGNTIYF. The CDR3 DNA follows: TGCGCCAGCAGCTTGGCGGATCAGGGGAGCTCTGGAAACACCATATATTTT.

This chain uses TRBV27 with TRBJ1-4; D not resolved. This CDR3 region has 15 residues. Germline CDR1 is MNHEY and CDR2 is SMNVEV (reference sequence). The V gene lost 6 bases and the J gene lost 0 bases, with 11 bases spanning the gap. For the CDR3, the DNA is TGTGCCAGCAGCACGAGTTTAGCAACTAATGAAAAACTGTTTTTT. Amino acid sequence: CASSTSLATNEKLFF.

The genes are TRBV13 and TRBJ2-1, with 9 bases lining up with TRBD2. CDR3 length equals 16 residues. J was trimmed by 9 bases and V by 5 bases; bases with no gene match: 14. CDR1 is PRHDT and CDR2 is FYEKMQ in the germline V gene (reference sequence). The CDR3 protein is CASSPTAGGSHSEQFF. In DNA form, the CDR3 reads TGTGCCAGCAGCCCGACAGCGGGGGGCTCTCACAGTGAGCAGTTCTTC.

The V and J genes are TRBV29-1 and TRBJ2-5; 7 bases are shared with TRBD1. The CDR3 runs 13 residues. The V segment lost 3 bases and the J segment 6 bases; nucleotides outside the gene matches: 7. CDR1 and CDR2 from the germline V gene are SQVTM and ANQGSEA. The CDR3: CSVDLYRGQTQYF. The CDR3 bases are TGCAGCGTTGACCTTTATAGGGGGCAGACCCAGTACTTC.

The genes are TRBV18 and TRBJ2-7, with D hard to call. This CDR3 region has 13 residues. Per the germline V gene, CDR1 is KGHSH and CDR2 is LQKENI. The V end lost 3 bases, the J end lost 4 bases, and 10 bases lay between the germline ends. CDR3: CASSPPAAYEQYF. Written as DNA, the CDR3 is TGTGCCAGCTCACCGCCCGCGGCGTACGAGCAGTACTTC.

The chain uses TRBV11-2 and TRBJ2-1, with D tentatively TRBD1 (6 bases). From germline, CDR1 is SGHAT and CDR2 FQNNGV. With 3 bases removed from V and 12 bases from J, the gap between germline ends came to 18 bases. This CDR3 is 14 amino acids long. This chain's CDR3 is CASSFLRQAGGQFF. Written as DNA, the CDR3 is TGTGCCAGCAGCTTCCTACGACAGGCTGGAGGGCAGTTCTTC.

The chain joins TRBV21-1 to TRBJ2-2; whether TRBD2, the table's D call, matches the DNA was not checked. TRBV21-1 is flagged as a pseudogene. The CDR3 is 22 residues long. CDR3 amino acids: CASSTKCRIKTSGRWASGELFF. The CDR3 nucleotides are TGTGCCAGCAGCACGAAATGCCGCATCAAGACTAGCGGGAGGTGGGCTAGCGGGGAGCTGTTTTTT.

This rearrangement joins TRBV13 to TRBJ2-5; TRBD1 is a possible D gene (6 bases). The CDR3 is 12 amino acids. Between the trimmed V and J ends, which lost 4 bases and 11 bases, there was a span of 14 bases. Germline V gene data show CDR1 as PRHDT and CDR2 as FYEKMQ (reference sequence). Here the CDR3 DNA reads TGTGCCAGCAGCTCCGGGGCAGGGGAGCAGTACTTC. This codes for CASSSGAGEQYF.

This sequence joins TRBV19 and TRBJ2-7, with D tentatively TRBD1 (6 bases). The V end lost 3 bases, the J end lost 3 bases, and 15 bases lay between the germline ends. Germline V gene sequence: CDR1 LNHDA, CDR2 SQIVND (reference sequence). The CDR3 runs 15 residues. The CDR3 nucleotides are TGTGCCAGTAGTATTCCGGGGACATCGTTCTACGAGCAGTACTTC. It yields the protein CASSIPGTSFYEQYF.

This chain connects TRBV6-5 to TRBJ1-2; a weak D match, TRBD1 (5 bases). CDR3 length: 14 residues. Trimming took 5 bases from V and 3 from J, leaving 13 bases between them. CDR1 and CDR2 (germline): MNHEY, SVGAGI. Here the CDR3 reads CASSREAGYYGYTF. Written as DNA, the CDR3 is TGTGCCAGCAGTCGCGAAGCAGGGTACTATGGCTACACCTTC.

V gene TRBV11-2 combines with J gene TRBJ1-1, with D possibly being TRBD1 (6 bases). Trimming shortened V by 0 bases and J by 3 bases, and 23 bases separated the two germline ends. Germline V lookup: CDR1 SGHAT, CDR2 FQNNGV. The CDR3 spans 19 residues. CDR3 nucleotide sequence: TGTGCCAGCAGCTTAGATCTAAAAGGGCCAGGGGCTCTTGACACTGAAGCTTTCTTT. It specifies CASSLDLKGPGALDTEAFF.

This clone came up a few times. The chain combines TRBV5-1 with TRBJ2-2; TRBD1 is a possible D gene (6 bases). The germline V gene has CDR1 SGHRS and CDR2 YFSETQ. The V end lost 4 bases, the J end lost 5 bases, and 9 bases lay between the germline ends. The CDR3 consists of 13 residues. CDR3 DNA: TGCGCCAGCAGCAAAGGGACAACCGGGGAGCTGTTTTTT. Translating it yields CASSKGTTGELFF.

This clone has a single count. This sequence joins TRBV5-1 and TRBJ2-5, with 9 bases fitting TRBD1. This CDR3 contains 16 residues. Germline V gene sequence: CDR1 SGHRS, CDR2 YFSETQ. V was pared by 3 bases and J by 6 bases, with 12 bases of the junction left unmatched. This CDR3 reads CASSSGSGTGLKTQYF. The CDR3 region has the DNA TGCGCCAGCAGCTCGGGGTCCGGGACAGGGCTAAAGACCCAGTACTTC.

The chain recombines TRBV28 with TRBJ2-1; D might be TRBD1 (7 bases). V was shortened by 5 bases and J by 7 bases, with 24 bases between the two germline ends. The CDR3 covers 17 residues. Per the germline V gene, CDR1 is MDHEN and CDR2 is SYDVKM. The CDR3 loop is CASSPNRGGLRRNEQFF. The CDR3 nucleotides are TGTGCCAGCAGTCCAAACAGGGGAGGTCTTCGTCGAAATGAGCAGTTCTTC. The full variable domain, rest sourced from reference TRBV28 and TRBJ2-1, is DVKVTQSSRYLVKRTGEKVFLECVQDMDHENMFWYRQDPGLGLRLIYFSYDVKMKEKGDIPEGYSVSREKKERFSLILESASTNQTSMYLCASSPNRGGLRRNEQFFGPGTRLTVL.

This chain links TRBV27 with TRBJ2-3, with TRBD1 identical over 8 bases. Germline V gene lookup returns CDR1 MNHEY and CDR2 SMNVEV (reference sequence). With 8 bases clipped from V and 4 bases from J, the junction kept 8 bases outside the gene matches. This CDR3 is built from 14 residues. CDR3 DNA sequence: TGTGCCAGCGTCCAGGGGGCGCGAGCAGATACGCAGTATTTT. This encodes CASVQGARADTQYF.

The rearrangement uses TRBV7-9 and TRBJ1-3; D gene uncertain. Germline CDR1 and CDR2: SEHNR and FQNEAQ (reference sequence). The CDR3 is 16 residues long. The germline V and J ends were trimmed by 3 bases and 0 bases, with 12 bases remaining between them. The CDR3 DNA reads TGTGCCAGCAGCTTCATGGAGGGAAACTCTGGAAACACCATATATTTT. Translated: CASSFMEGNSGNTIYF.

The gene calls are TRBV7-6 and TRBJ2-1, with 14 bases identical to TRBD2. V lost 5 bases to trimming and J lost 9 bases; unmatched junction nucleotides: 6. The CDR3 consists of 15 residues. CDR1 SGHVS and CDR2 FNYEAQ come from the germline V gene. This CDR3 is CASSPTSGGAREQFF. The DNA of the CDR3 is TGTGCCAGCAGCCCGACTAGCGGGGGGGCGCGTGAGCAGTTCTTC.

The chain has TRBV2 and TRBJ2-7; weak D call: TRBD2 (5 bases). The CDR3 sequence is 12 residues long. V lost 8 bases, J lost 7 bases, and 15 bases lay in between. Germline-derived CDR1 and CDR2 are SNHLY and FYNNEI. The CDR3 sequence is CASCLRDGEQYF. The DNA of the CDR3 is TGTGCCAGCTGTTTACGGGATGGGGAGCAGTACTTC.